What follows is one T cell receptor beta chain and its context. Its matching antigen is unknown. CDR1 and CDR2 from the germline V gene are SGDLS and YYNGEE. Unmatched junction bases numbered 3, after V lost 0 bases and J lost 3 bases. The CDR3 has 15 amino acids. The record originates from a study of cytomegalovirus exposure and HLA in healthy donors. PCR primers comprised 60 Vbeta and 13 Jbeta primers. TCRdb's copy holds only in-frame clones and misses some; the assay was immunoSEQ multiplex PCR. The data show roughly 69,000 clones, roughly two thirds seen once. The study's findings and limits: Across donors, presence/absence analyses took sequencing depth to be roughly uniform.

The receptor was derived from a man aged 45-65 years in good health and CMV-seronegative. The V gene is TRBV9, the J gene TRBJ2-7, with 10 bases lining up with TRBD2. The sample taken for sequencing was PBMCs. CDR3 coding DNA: TGTGCCAGCAGCGTAGATACTAGCGGGGTCTACGAGCAGTACTTC. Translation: CASSVDTSGVYEQYF.